In its sample, the clone carrying this T cell receptor (beta chain) was seen many times. Its antigen is unidentified. This sample is part of a study of response to subunit inactivated influenza vaccine. General study results and limits: Authors suggested that a seasonal influenza vaccination recruits few new T cells each time.

Per the germline V gene, CDR1 is SGHDT and CDR2 is YYEEEE. The CDR3 has 13 amino acids. The V gene lost 0 bases and the J gene lost 4 bases, with 8 bases spanning the gap. One entry per CDR3 protein results from TCRdb running MiXCR on the RT-PCR reads. The sample includes about 520,000 distinct CDR3 sequences, approximately 7.7% seen only once; the top ten take approximately 14%. The sequence was collected from a man in his fifties or sixties who received an inactivated influenza vaccine. V gene TRBV5-6 combines with J gene TRBJ2-7; D ambiguous. Source: PBMCs from blood, taken around 25 months after vaccination. The CDR3 DNA is TGTGCCAGCAGCTTGGACAGTAAATACGAGCAGTACTTC. Protein product: CASSLDSKYEQYF.